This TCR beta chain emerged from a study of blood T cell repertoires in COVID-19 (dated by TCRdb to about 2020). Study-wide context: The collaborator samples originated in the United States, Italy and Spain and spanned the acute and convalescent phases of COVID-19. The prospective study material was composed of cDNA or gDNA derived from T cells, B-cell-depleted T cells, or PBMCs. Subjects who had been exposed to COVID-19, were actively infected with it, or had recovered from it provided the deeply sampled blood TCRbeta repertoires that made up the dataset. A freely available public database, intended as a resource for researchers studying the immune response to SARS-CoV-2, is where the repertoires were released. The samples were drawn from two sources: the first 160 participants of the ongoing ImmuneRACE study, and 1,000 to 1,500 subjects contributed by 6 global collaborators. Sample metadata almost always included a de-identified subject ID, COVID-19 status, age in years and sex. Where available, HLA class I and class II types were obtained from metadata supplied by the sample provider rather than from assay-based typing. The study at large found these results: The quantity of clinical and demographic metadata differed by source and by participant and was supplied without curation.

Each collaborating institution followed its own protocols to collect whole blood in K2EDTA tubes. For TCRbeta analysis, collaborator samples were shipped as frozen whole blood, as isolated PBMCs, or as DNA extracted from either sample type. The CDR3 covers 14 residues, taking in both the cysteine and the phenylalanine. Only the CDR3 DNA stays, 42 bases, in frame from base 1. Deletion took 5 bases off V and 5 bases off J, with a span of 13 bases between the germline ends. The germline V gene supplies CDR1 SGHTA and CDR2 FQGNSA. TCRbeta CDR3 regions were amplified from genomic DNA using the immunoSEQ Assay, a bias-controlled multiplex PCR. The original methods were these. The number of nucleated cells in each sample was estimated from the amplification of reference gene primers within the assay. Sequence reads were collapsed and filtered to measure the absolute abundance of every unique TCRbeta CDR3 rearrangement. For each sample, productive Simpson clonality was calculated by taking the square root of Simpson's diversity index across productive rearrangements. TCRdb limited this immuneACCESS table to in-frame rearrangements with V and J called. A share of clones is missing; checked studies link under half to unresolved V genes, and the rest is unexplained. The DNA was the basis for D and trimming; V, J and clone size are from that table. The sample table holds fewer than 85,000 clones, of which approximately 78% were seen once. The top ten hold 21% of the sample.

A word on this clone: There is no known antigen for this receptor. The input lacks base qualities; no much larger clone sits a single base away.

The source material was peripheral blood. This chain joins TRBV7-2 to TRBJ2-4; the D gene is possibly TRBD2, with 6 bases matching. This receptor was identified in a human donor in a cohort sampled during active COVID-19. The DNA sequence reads TGTGCCAGCAGCCCCCCCGGGGGAGAAAACATTCAGTACTTC. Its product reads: CASSPPGGENIQYF.